The 5 T cell receptor beta chains below were found in one sample sequenced in a study of blood T cell repertoires in COVID-19. Using immunoSEQ multiplex PCR, the repertoire was profiled, and TCRdb retains in-frame clones only, with some absent. In the table there are approximately 220,000 clones, 70% to 90% of which are singletons. Specimen: PBMCs or T cells enriched from blood (not recorded which). These TCRs come from a woman aged 40 to 55 with acute COVID-19.

This chain joins TRBV3-1 (or the pseudogene TRBV3-2) and TRBJ2-3; D might be TRBD2 (5 bases). The CDR3 is 15 amino acids. Germline V gene lookup returns CDR1 LGHDT and CDR2 YNNKEL (reference sequence). Trimming pared 4 bases from V and 4 bases from J, leaving 15 bases between. CDR3 nucleotides: TGTGCCAGCAGCCGAGAGGACGCGAGGGCAGATACGCAGTATTTT. As protein: CASSREDARADTQYF.

The chain combines TRBV19 with TRBJ1-2; TRBD1 aligns across 7 bases. This CDR3 has 15 amino acids. The germline gives CDR1 LNHDA, CDR2 SQIVND (reference sequence). Losses at the gene ends were 7 bases for V and 2 bases for J; bases not matched to a gene: 10. The CDR3 loop reads CASTNPGQLNYGYTF. CDR3 bases: TGTGCCAGTACCAACCCGGGACAGCTAAACTATGGCTACACCTTC.

This chain joins TRBV2 and TRBJ2-1; TRBD2 agrees at 8 bases. The CDR3 covers 14 residues. Per the germline V gene, CDR1 is SNHLY and CDR2 is FYNNEI. Trimming cost V 5 bases and J 10 bases; bases outside gene matches: 10. Here the CDR3 reads CASSLRIAGREQFF. In nucleotides, the CDR3 is TGTGCCAGCAGTCTCAGGATAGCGGGGCGGGAGCAGTTCTTC.

The CDR3 loop reads CASSLAPSGSNIQYF. For the CDR3, the DNA is TGTGCCAGCAGCTTAGCGCCTAGCGGGTCGAACATTCAGTACTTC. The chain links TRBV7-6 to TRBJ2-4; 8 bases line up with TRBD2. CDR3 length: 15 amino acids. The germline CDR1 and CDR2 sequences are SGHVS and FNYEAQ. The V gene end was trimmed by 0 bases and the J gene end by 7 bases; junction bases not matched to a gene: 5. The whole variable domain, filled in from reference TRBV7-6 and TRBJ2-4, reads GAGVSQSPRYKVTKRGQDVALRCDPISGHVSLYWYRQALGQGPEFLTYFNYEAQQDKSGLPNDRFSAERPEGSISTLTIQRTEQRDSAMYRCASSLAPSGSNIQYFGAGTRLSVL.

The V gene is TRBV24-1, the J gene TRBJ1-5; 7 bases line up with TRBD1. Per the germline V gene, CDR1 is KGHDR and CDR2 is SFDVKD. CDR3 size: 14 residues. V lost 5 bases to trimming and J lost 3 bases; unmatched junction nucleotides: 3. This CDR3 is CATSAEGANQPQHF. Here the CDR3 DNA reads TGTGCCACCAGTGCCGAGGGGGCCAATCAGCCCCAGCATTTT.